The next 3 T cell receptor beta chains were all read from a single sample in a study of blood T cell repertoires in COVID-19. This table comes from immunoSEQ multiplex PCR, and its TCRdb copy is limited to in-frame clones, with some not included. The top ten clones hold 6% to 7% of a sample with a few hundred thousand clones, 70% to 90% of them seen once. The sequenced sample was PBMCs or T cells enriched from blood (not recorded which). The source is a middle-aged woman who had recovered from COVID-19.

The V gene is TRBV11-3, the J gene TRBJ1-6; TRBD1 might be the D (5 bases). The V gene lost 9 bases and the J gene lost 1 base, with 13 bases spanning the gap. This CDR3 region has 15 residues. Germline CDR1 is SGHNT and CDR2 is YENEEA. The CDR3 loop is CARWPGLSYNSPLHF. The DNA of the CDR3 is TGTGCCAGATGGCCGGGACTGTCCTATAATTCACCCCTCCACTTT. Combining the CDR3 with reference TRBV11-3 and TRBJ1-6 gives the whole variable domain EAGVVQSPRYKIIEKKQPVAFWCNPISGHNTLYWYLQNLGQGPELLIRYENEEAVDDSQLPKDRFSAERLKGVDSTLKIQPAELGDSAVYLCARWPGLSYNSPLHFGNGTRLTVT.

V gene TRBV3-1 (or the pseudogene TRBV3-2) combines with J gene TRBJ2-1; 7 positions agree with TRBD2. Germline-derived CDR1 and CDR2 are LGHDT and YNNKEL (reference sequence). This CDR3 is built from 13 residues. The J segment lost 7 bases and the V segment lost 8 bases, leaving 8 bases of the junction unmatched. CDR3 residues: CASQRGSGNEQFF. CDR3 in DNA: TGTGCCAGCCAACGCGGGAGTGGAAATGAGCAGTTCTTC.

The V gene is TRBV7-2, the J gene TRBJ1-2, with 9 bases lining up with TRBD1. The germline V gene encodes CDR1 SGHTA and CDR2 FQGNSA. This CDR3 has 15 amino acids. The junction had 7 bases not matched to a gene; V was cut back by 4 bases and J by 4 bases. DNA for the CDR3: TGTGCCAGCAGCTCCGGGGACAGGGTACGCTATGGCTACACCTTC. Its translation is CASSSGDRVRYGYTF.